The 3 T cell receptor beta chains below were found in one sample sequenced in a study of cytomegalovirus exposure and HLA in healthy donors. Amplification used 60 Vbeta primers and 13 Jbeta primers. The table came from immunoSEQ multiplex PCR; TCRdb's copy has only in-frame clones and leaves some out. The sample lists 220,000 or so clones, about 77% occurring once. Material for sequencing was PBMCs. These receptors originate from a woman in her twenties or thirties in good health and CMV-seronegative.

This clone was counted many times. The chain links TRBV6-4 to TRBJ2-1; TRBD2 matches 14 bases. The germline V gene encodes CDR1 MRHNA and CDR2 SNTAGT. The CDR3 has 14 residues. The V segment lost 2 bases and the J segment 9 bases; nucleotides outside the gene matches: 0. The CDR3 region is CASSDGTSGSEQFF. CDR3 nucleotides: TGTGCCAGCAGTGACGGGACTAGCGGGAGTGAGCAGTTCTTC.

The chain couples TRBV5-1 to TRBJ2-3, with D maybe TRBD1 (5 bases). Per germline, CDR1 SGHRS and CDR2 YFSETQ. Trimming left V 5 bases short and J 0 bases short, with 7 bases between. The CDR3 totals 13 residues. CDR3 in DNA: TGCGCCAGCAGGCAGGGTAGCACAGATACGCAGTATTTT. Residues: CASRQGSTDTQYF.

This clone is a singleton in its sample. The chain joins TRBV7-2 to TRBJ1-2; 11 bases line up with TRBD1. The CDR3 length is 14 residues. V dropped 3 bases and J dropped 7; count of bases not matched to a gene: 4. Germline CDR1 reads SGHTA; CDR2 reads FQGNSA. CDR3 DNA: TGTGCCAGCAGCTTCGACGGGACAGGGGGTGGCTACACCTTC. Amino acid sequence: CASSFDGTGGGYTF.